Sequencing of this T cell receptor (beta chain) was carried out in a study of blood T cells in healthy people across ages. With a J-beta primer mix and a sample-barcoded 5' primer, a second PCR ran 7 to 11 cycles. TCRdb itself ran the 5' RACE reads through MiXCR, one entry per CDR3 protein. The sample includes 800,000 to 950,000 distinct CDR3 sequences, roughly 29% seen only once; the top ten take 10% to 13%. The CDR3 runs to 14 residues. Germline assignment: CDR1 SGHRS and CDR2 YFSETQ. V shed 2 bases and J 5 bases; nucleotides not matched to a gene: 4. These data also featured in a second study, about T cells of mothers and their children. From that paper: Related mother-child pairs shared slightly more overlap than unrelated pairs, but the difference was non-significant.

The rearrangement uses TRBV5-1 and TRBJ1-1, with 9 bases matching TRBD1. Sequenced input: blood. The sequence was obtained from a middle-aged woman in good health. The CDR3 coding sequence is TGCGCCAGCAGCTTACAGGGGGCCTCGACTGAAGCTTTCTTT. Encoded protein: CASSLQGASTEAFF.